This T cell receptor beta chain emerged from a study of beta chain features in type 1 diabetes. The CDR3 extends over 17 amino acids. V was cut by 1 base and J by 3 bases, with 22 bases left in between. Germline V gene lookup returns CDR1 GTSNPN and CDR2 SVGIG (reference sequence). The sequenced template was cDNA made from the entire isolated RNA. Measured with immunoSEQ multiplex PCR; TCRdb has only the in-frame clones, and not every one. The profile shows about 360,000 clones, over 10% of them singletons. The TCR was taken from a man aged 18 to 35 in good health. Sequencing was performed on naive CD4+ T cells from blood. This chain connects TRBV30 to TRBJ2-7, with D uncertain. This chain's CDR3 is CAWSGKETLTRFYEQYF. CDR3 DNA: TGTGCCTGGAGTGGCAAGGAGACTCTTACTCGGTTCTACGAGCAGTACTTC.